The 11 T cell receptor beta chains listed next were all sequenced from one sample in a study of blood T cell repertoires in COVID-19 (TCRdb year 2020). Libraries were built with the immunoSEQ multiplex PCR assay. Held by TCRdb, this immuneACCESS table contains in-frame sequences only and omits some clones. Under half of the omission traces to an unresolved V gene where checked; the cause of the rest is unknown. The sample yields tens of thousands of clones; around 87% were counted once. The biggest ten clones account for less than 8% of the sample. Specimen: peripheral blood. The receptors here all came from a man aged 60 to 75 with acute or convalescent COVID-19.

The chain is built from TRBV19 and TRBJ1-5; D gene unclear. Looked up from germline, CDR1 is LNHDA and CDR2 is SQIVND (reference sequence). The CDR3 totals 12 residues. V was clipped by 6 bases and J by 6 bases, with 9 bases between them. The CDR3 reads CASSRGSQPQHF. The CDR3 nucleotides are TGTGCCAGTAGCCGGGGTTCTCAGCCCCAGCATTTT.

This chain connects TRBV9 to TRBJ2-3; TRBD2 matches at 13 bases. Germline CDR1 reads SGDLS; CDR2 reads YYNGEE. This CDR3 has 18 residues. With 5 bases clipped from V and 0 bases from J, the junction kept 9 bases outside the gene matches. The CDR3 reads CASSIGTSGDTSTDTQYF. CDR3 coding DNA: TGTGCCAGCAGTATAGGGACTAGCGGGGATACTAGCACAGATACGCAGTATTTT.

This clone was seen just once. The J gene is TRBJ1-6, the V gene TRBV6-4, with 7 bases aligning to TRBD1. The CDR3 totals 12 residues. Germline V lookup: CDR1 MRHNA, CDR2 SNTAGT. The V segment lost 8 bases and the J segment 10 bases; nucleotides outside the gene matches: 5. CDR3 sequence reads: CASRTGDSPLHF. In DNA, the CDR3 is TGTGCCAGCCGAACAGGGGACTCACCCCTCCACTTT.

The chain carries TRBV10-1 and TRBJ2-7, with D perhaps TRBD1 (7 bases). Looked up from germline, CDR1 is WNHNN and CDR2 is SYGVQD (reference sequence). This CDR3 comprises 14 residues. V was shortened by 6 bases and J by 1 base, with 13 bases between the two germline ends. CDR3 sequence: CASSPGGLSYEQYF. The CDR3 DNA sequence: TGCGCCAGCAGCCCAGGGGGGCTTTCCTACGAGCAGTACTTC.

The gene calls are TRBV11-2 and TRBJ2-3; TRBD2 aligns across 10 bases. V gave up 1 base and J gave up 5 bases; unmatched junction bases: 9. Germline CDR1 is SGHAT and CDR2 is FQNNGV. This CDR3 region has 17 residues. This CDR3 reads CASSLVSLAGVIDTQYF. The CDR3 DNA is TGTGCCAGCAGCTTAGTATCCCTAGCGGGGGTTATAGATACGCAGTATTTT.

The rearrangement joins TRBV28 to TRBJ1-5; D gene unclear. Germline CDR1 is MDHEN and CDR2 is SYDVKM. The V end was cut by 6 bases, the J end by 6 bases, with 9 bases between. The CDR3 sequence is 12 residues long. The CDR3 nucleotides are TGTGCCAGCAGCGACATCGCTCAGCCCCAGCATTTT. This encodes CASSDIAQPQHF.

This rearrangement joins TRBV27 to TRBJ1-2, with a weak D call TRBD1 (5 bases). The germline gives CDR1 MNHEY, CDR2 SMNVEV (reference sequence). This CDR3 is built from 14 residues. Trimming removed 1 base at V and 7 bases at J, with 13 bases between. In DNA form, the CDR3 reads TGTGCCAGCAGTTTATATCCGGGGGACGGTGGCTACACCTTC. This translates into CASSLYPGDGGYTF.

The rearrangement uses TRBV14 and TRBJ2-1; D might be TRBD2 (5 bases). Germline V gene sequence: CDR1 SGHDN, CDR2 FVKESK. This CDR3 region has 16 residues. Trimming stripped 1 base from V and 0 bases from J, with 10 bases between. The CDR3 bases are TGTGCCAGCAGCCAAGTTGGAGGAAGCTCCTACAATGAGCAGTTCTTC. It yields the protein CASSQVGGSSYNEQFF.

The V call is TRBV7-3, the J call TRBJ2-1, with 9 bases lining up with TRBD2. CDR3 length: 17 residues. Trimming cost V 6 bases and J 2 bases; bases outside gene matches: 11. Per germline, CDR1 SGHTA and CDR2 FQGTGA. CDR3 DNA: TGTGCCAGCAGTTGGACTTCTAGCGGGGAAACCTACAATGAGCAGTTCTTC. This gives the protein CASSWTSSGETYNEQFF.

V usage is TRBV19 and J usage is TRBJ1-2; D unresolved. This CDR3 spans 15 amino acids. Deletions cut 5 bases from V and 0 bases from J, with 13 bases between. Germline V gene lookup returns CDR1 LNHDA and CDR2 SQIVND (reference sequence). The CDR3: CASSPRTGANYGYTF. CDR3 coding DNA: TGTGCCAGTAGTCCTCGGACTGGAGCTAACTATGGCTACACCTTC.

The genes are TRBV15 and TRBJ2-7, with D unclear. The germline V gene encodes CDR1 LNHNV and CDR2 YYDKDF (reference sequence). V lost 0 bases, J lost 7 bases, and 19 bases lay in between. This CDR3 has 16 amino acids. CDR3 sequence reads: CATSRDSALSLREQYF. DNA for the CDR3: TGTGCCACCAGCAGAGATTCCGCCCTAAGCTTACGGGAGCAGTACTTC.